This TCR beta chain was recovered during a study of OX40 agonist ivuxolimab in advanced cancers. On the study more broadly: Hepatocellular carcinoma, melanoma, renal cell or head and neck cancer was diagnosed in the dose-escalation patients. Prior anti-PD-1, anti-PD-L1 or anti-CTLA-4 therapy did not bar entry, and roughly 40% had some. Regarding the study as a whole: Expanded clones were, on average, more numerous in CD8+ T cells than in CD4+.

On this clone itself: Its target is unknown.

Data came from immunoSEQ multiplex PCR; TCRdb stores just in-frame clones and leaves some out. The sample lists about 74,000 clones; approximately 84% were seen once. Germline V gene data show CDR1 as SGHRS and CDR2 as YFSETQ. The CDR3 spans 15 residues. With V trimmed by 4 bases and J by 1 base, 5 bases remained unmatched. Sequencing was performed on CD4+ or CD8+ T cells sorted from blood, taken in a trial of the OX40 agonist ivuxolimab. The chain carries TRBV5-1 and TRBJ2-3; 8 bases fit TRBD2. The clonotype was recovered from an adult with an advanced solid tumor such as melanoma, head and neck, liver or kidney cancer. CDR3 bases: TGCGCCAGCAGCGTCTTGACTAGCGGCACAGATACGCAGTATTTT. It yields the protein CASSVLTSGTDTQYF.